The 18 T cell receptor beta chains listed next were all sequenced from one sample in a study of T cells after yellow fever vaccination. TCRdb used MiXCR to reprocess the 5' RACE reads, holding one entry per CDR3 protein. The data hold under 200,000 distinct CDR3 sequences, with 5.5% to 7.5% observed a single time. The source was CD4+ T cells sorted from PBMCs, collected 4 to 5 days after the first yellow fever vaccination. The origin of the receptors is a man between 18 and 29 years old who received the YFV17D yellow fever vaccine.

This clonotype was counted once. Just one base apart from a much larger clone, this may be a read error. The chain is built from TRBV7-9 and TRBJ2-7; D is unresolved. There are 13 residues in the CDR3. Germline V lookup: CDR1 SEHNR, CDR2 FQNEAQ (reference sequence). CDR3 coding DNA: TGTGCCAGCAGCTTACAGACCTCCTACGAGCATTACGTC. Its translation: CASSLQTSYEHYV.

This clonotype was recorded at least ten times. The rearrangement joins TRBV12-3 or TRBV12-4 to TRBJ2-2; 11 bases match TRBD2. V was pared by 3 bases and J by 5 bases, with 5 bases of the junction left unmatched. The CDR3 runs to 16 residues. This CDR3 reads CASSFHLAGGTGELFF. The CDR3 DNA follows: TGTGCCAGCAGTTTCCATCTAGCGGGGGGTACCGGGGAGCTGTTTTTT.

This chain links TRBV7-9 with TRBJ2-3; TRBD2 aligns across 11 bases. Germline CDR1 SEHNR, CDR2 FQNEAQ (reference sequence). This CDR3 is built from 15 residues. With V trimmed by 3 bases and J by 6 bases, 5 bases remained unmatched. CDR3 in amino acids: CASSFTSGRSDTQYF. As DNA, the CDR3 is TGTGCCAGCAGCTTTACTAGCGGGAGATCGGATACGCAGTATTTT.

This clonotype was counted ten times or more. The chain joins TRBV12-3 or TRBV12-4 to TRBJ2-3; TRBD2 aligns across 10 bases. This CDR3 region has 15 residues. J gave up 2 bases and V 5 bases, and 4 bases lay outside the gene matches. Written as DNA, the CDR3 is TGTGCCAGCAGTCAACTAGCGGGGTTCACAGATACGCAGTATTTT. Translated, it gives CASSQLAGFTDTQYF.

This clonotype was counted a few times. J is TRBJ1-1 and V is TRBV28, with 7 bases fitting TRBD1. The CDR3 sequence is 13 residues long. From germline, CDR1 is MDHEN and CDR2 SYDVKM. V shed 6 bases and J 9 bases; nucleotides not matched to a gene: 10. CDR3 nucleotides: TGTGCCAGCAGCCAAAACCAACAGGGGAAAGCTTTCTTT. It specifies CASSQNQQGKAFF.

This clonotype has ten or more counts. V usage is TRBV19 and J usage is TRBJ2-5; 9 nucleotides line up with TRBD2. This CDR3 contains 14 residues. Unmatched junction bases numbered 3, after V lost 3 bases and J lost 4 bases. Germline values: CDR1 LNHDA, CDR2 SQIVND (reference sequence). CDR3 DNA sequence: TGTGCCAGTAGTATCCTAGCGGGGCTAGAGACCCAGTACTTC. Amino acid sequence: CASSILAGLETQYF.

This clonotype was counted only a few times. The CDR3 DNA sequence: TGTGCCATCAGACCTAGCGGGGAGGGGGATACGCAGTATTTT. Its translation: CAIRPSGEGDTQYF. The V gene is TRBV10-3, the J gene TRBJ2-3; 9 nucleotides line up with TRBD2. This CDR3 comprises 14 residues. Looked up from germline, CDR1 is ENHRY and CDR2 is SYGVKD. Trimming removed 6 bases from V and 6 bases from J; junction bases left unmatched: 7.

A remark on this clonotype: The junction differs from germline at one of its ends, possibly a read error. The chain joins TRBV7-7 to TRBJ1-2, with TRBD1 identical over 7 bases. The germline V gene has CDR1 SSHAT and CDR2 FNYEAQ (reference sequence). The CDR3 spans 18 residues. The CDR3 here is CASSSTRTGLGFLDGYTF. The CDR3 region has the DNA TGTGCTAGCAGCTCAACACGGACAGGTCTTGGATTCTTAGATGGCTACACCTTC. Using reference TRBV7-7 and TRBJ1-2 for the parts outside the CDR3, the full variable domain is GAGVSQSPRYKVTKRGQDVTLRCDPISSHATLYWYQQALGQGPEFLTYFNYEAQPDKSGLPSDRFSAERPEGSISTLTIQRTEQRDSAMYRCASSSTRTGLGFLDGYTFGSGTRLTVV.

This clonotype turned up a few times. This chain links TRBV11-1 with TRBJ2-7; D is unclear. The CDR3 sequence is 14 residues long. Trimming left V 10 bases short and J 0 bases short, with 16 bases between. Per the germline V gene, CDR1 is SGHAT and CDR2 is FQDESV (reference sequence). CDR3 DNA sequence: TGTGCCATCCGGCTGGGCGTGAGCTCCTACGAGCAGTACGTC. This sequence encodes CAIRLGVSSYEQYV.

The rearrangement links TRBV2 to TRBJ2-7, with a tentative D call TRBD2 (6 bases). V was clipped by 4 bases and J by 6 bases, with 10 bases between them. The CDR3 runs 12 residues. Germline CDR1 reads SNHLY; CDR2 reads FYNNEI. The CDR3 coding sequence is TGTGCCAGCAGTGTACGGGGGAGCGAGCAGTACTTC. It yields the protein CASSVRGSEQYF.

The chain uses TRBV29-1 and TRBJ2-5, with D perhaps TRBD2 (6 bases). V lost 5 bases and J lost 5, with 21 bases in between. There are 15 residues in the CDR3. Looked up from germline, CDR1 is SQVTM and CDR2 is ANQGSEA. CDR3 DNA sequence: TGCAGCGTTCGGGAGCGGGTGGGCCTTGGCGAGACCCAGTACTTC. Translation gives CSVRERVGLGETQYF.

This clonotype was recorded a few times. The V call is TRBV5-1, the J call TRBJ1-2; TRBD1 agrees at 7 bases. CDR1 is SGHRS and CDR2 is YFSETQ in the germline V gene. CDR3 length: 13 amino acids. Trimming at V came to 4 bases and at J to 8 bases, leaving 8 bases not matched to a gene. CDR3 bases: TGCGCCAGCAGCCCCGACAGGGATCAAGGCTACACCTTC. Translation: CASSPDRDQGYTF. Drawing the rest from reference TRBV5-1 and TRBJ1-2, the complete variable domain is KAGVTQTPRYLIKTRGQQVTLSCSPISGHRSVSWYQQTPGQGLQFLFEYFSETQRNKGNFPGRFSGRQFSNSRSEMNVSTLELGDSALYLCASSPDRDQGYTFGSGTRLTVV.

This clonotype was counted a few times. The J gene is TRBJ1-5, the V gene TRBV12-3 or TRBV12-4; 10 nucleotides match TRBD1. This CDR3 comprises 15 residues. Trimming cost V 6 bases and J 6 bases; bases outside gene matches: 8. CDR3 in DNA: TGTGCCAGCAGCCCGGGACAGGGGACGGCTCAGCCCCAGCATTTT. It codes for CASSPGQGTAQPQHF.

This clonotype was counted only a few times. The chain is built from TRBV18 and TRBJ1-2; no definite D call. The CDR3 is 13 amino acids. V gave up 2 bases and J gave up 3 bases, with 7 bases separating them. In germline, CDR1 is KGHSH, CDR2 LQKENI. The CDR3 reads CASSPGLDYGYTF. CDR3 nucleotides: TGTGCCAGCTCACCAGGGCTTGACTATGGCTACACCTTC.

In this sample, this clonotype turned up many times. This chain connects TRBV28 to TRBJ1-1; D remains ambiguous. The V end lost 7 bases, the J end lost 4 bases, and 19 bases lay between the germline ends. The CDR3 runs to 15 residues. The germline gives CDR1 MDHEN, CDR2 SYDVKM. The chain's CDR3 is CASTALTPSSTEAFF. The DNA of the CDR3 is TGTGCCAGCACCGCCTTGACACCTTCCTCCACTGAAGCTTTCTTT.

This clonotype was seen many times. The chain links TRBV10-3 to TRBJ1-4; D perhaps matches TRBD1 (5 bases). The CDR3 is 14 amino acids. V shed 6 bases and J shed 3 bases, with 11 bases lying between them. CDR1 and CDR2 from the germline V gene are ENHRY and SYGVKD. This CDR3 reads CAISAPGSNEKLFF. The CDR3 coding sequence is TGTGCCATCAGCGCCCCAGGGTCTAATGAAAAACTGTTTTTT.

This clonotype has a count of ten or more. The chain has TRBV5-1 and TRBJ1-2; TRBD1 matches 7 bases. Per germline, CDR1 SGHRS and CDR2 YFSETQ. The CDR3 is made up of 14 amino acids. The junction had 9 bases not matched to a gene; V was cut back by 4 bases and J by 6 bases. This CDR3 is CASSIGQAFDGYTF. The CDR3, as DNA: TGCGCCAGCAGCATCGGACAGGCGTTCGATGGCTACACCTTC.

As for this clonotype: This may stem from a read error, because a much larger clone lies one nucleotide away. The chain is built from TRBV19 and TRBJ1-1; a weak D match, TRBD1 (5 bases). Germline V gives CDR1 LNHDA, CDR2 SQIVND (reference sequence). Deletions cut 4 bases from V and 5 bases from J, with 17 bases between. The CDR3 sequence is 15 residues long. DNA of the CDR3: TGTGCCAGTAGTACCACGGGGCGCGCGAAGACTGAAGCTTTCTTT. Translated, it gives CASSTTGRAKTEAFF.